This TCR beta chain is from a study of T-cell memory formation after mild COVID-19 (TCRdb year 2021). With regard to the full study: TCR sequence clusters from the two donors were found to be largely donor specific. In two donors, T-cell clones that expanded and contracted after mild COVID-19 were followed by sequencing TCRalpha and TCRbeta repertoires longitudinally. Two young, previously healthy adult volunteers, one female and one male, were included in the cohort.

Here is what the overall study found, with its caveats: The detection of some responding clones in pre-infection memory suggests that pre-existing cross-reactive memory T cells joined the SARS-CoV-2 response. Clones contracting from day 15 to 85 had balanced CD4/CD8 phenotypes, while a second wave expanding from day 15 to 37 was biased towards CD4+. The study covered only two mild cases, and larger cohorts including severe cases with pre-infection samples were considered necessary. Whether the second-wave clones peaking on day 37 were SARS-CoV-2 specific was not confirmed. Contracting CD4+ clones were located mainly in the CM and EM memory subsets, whereas CD8+ clones were found to be enriched in EMRA.

Ficoll-Paque density gradient centrifugation was the method used to isolate PBMCs. Instrument used: Illumina NovaSeq 6000. cDNA libraries for TCRalpha and TCRbeta were prepared by 5'RACE using constant-segment primers, with sample barcodes and unique molecular identifiers added. Trizol reagent was used to extract RNA from every sample. The libraries were amplified in two PCR steps, and the second step added a second sample barcode and Illumina TruSeq adapters. Sequencing of the libraries was done on an Illumina NovaSeq, producing 2 x 150 bp paired-end reads. Per the source publication's procedure: With migec v1.2.7, reads were demultiplexed and then collapsed into UMI-guided consensus sequences. Using mixcr v2.1.11, UMI consensuses were aligned to TRA and TRB V and J templates and then assembled into clonotypes. Expanded or contracted clonotypes were those called significant by both edgeR and NoisET, with noise models trained on biological replicates. For edgeR calls, the thresholds were a false discovery rate-adjusted p below 0.01 and a log2 fold-change of 1. As an exploratory analysis of dynamics, max-normalized trajectories of the 1000 most abundant clonotypes were examined with PCA combined with hierarchical clustering. The CD4 or CD8 phenotype of responding clones was assigned using the separately sequenced CD4+ and CD8+ repertoires. In-frame beta chains were kept once TCRdb had trimmed the public reads at Q25 with fastp and called clones with MiXCR. Entries that share a CDR3 protein sequence are merged under the most common genes and DNA. Clone size and V and J calls follow TCRdb, not the original study. The sample table holds 250,000 to 350,000 distinct CDR3 sequences, of which approximately 15% were seen once. The ten biggest clones cover 22% of the sample.

Trimming costs V 4 bases and J 3 bases, and their ends lie 6 bases apart. The cysteine opens and the phenylalanine closes a CDR3 of 12 amino acids. The CDR3 DNA has 36 bases and is translated from base 1. The germline V gene (reference sequence) gives CDR1 as LGHDT and CDR2 as YNNKEL. This clonotype appeared many times. The specificity of this receptor is unknown. Nothing much larger sits one base from this clone, and base qualities are not available. Specimen: PBMCs or a T cell subset sorted from them (not recorded which). The receptor comes from a man aged 18 to 29 who had mild COVID-19 (a few samples of this study predate the infection). The sample titles of this study are shuffled in the database, so cell type and time point are left out; the donor was told from shared clones. Recombination connected TRBV3-1 to TRBJ1-2, with no reliable assignment of the D segment. The DNA reads as follows: TGTGCCAGCAGCCCTGGACACTATGGCTACACCTTC. This yields the protein CASSPGHYGYTF.